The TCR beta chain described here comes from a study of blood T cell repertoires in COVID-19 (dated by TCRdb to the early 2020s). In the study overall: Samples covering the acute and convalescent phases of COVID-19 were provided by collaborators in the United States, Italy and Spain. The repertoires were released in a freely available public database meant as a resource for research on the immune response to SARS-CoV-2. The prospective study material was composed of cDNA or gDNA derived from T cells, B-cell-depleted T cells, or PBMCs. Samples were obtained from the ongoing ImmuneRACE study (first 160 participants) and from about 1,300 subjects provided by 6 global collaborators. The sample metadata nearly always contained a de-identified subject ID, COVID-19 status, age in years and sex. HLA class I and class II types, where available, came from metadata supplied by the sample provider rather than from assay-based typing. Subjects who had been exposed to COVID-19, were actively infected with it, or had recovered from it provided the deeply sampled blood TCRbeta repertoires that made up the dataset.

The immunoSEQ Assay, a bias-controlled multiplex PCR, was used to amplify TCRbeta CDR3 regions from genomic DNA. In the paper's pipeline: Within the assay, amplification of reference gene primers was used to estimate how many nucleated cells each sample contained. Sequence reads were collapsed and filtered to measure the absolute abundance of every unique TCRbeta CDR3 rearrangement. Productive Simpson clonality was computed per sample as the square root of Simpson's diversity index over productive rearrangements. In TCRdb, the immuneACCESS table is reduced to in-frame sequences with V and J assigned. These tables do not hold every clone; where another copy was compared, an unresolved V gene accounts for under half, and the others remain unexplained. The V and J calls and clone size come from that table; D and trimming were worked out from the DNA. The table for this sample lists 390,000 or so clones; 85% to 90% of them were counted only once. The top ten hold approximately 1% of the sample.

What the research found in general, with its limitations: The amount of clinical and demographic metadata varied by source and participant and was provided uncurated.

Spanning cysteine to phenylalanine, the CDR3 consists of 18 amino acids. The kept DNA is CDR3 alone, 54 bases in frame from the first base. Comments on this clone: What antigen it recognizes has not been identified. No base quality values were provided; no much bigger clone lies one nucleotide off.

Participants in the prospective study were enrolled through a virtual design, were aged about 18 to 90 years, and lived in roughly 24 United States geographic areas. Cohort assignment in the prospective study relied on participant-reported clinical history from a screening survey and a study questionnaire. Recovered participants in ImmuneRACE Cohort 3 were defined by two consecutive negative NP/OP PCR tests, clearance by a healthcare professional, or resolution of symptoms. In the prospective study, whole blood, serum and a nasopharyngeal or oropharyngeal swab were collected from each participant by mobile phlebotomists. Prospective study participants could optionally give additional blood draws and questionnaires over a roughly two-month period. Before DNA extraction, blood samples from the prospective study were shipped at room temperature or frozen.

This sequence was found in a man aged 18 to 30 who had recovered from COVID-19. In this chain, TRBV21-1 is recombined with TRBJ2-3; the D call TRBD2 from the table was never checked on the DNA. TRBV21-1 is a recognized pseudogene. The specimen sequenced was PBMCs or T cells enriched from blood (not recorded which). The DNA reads TGTGCCAGCAGCCTAAAAGTAGGACTAGCGGGGAAGACAGATACGCAGTATTTT. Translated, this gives CASSLKVGLAGKTDTQYF.